The 5 T cell receptor beta chains given below trace back to one sample, sequenced in a study of OX40 agonist ivuxolimab in advanced cancers. Repertoires were generated with immunoSEQ multiplex PCR, while TCRdb's copy carries only in-frame clones and drops some. The sample includes about 36,000 clones, around four fifths of them seen just once. The material sequenced was CD4+ or CD8+ T cells sorted from blood, taken in a trial of the OX40 agonist ivuxolimab. These receptors were obtained from an adult with an advanced solid tumor such as melanoma, head and neck, liver or kidney cancer.

The J gene is TRBJ1-1, the V gene TRBV14, with TRBD1 identical over 7 bases. This CDR3 is 13 amino acids long. V gave up 4 bases and J gave up 1 base; unmatched junction bases: 0. Germline lookup yields CDR1 SGHDN and CDR2 FVKESK. DNA of the CDR3: TGTGCCAGCAGCCGGACAGGGAACACTGAAGCTTTCTTT. This translates into CASSRTGNTEAFF. The variable domain in full, completed from reference TRBV14 and TRBJ1-1, reads EAGVTQFPSHSVIEKGQTVTLRCDPISGHDNLYWYRRVMGKEIKFLLHFVKESKQDESGMPNNRFLAERTGGTYSTLKVQPAELEDSGVYFCASSRTGNTEAFFGQGTRLTVV.

This clone showed up just a few times. This rearrangement joins TRBV2 to TRBJ2-2, with 9 positions matching TRBD1. CDR1 and CDR2 (germline): SNHLY, FYNNEI. Trimming removed 7 bases from V and 4 bases from J; junction bases left unmatched: 4. The CDR3 is 14 residues long. CDR3 region: CASIGTGITGELFF. CDR3 DNA sequence: TGTGCCAGCATCGGGACAGGGATCACCGGGGAGCTGTTTTTT.

The rearrangement links TRBV6-1 to TRBJ1-2, with D possibly being TRBD1 (6 bases). The germline CDR1 and CDR2 sequences are MNHNS and SASEGT. The CDR3 has 13 amino acids. V lost 5 bases and J 8 bases, leaving 15 bases between the germline ends. CDR3 sequence reads: CASSPTDQGGYTF. The CDR3 DNA reads TGTGCCAGCAGTCCCACGGACCAGGGGGGCTACACCTTC.

J is TRBJ1-6 and V is TRBV14; 7 bases map to TRBD1. The CDR3 runs to 15 residues. The V gene end was trimmed by 5 bases and the J gene end by 9 bases; junction bases not matched to a gene: 10. Germline loops: CDR1 SGHDN, CDR2 FVKESK. The CDR3 region has the DNA TGTGCCAGCAGCGTACAAGGGGGCGCGGGTTCACCCCTCCACTTT. It codes for CASSVQGGAGSPLHF.

This clone is a singleton in its sample. The chain recombines TRBV28 with TRBJ2-5; maybe TRBD1 (5 bases). Germline V gives CDR1 MDHEN, CDR2 SYDVKM. The CDR3 has 14 amino acids. V was cut by 2 bases and J by 0 bases, with 7 bases left in between. In DNA form, the CDR3 reads TGTGCCAGCAGTTTAGAAGGGGACCAAGAGACCCAGTACTTC. Residues: CASSLEGDQETQYF.